This T cell receptor (beta chain) was recorded in a study of shared clonotypes between healthy human individuals (TCRdb year 2020). Background on the whole study: The cohort included three men and a couple of women between 18 and 49 years of age. For each donor, CD4 naive and CD4 memory were each run on three plates, CD8 naive on two plates, and CD8 memory on one plate. Blood TCR repertoires of five healthy adults were deeply sequenced to estimate repertoire size and the extent of clonotype sharing between individuals. To increase sequencing depth and limit assay-specific biases, TCR repertoire library preparation and sequencing were carried out by different laboratories using diverse techniques. Each donor's leukapheresis produced roughly between about 0.8 and 10 billion PBMCs. Beyond this particular receptor, the publication reports: Compared with non-shared clonotypes, clonotypes shared by all four sorted-subset donors had higher generation probabilities. Estimated clonotype richness was generally larger for naive than for memory subsets. The small number of donors limited the genetic and exposure-history diversity represented. Incomplete sequencing was indicated by rarefaction of sorted-subset datasets, despite the large sequencing depth. Pairwise subsampling led to the expectation that sequencing depth would affect the degree of clonotype sharing among donors. Only blood was sampled, and tissue TCR repertoires likely differ from those in blood. About 5% of naive CD4, 3.5% of naive CD8, 2.3% of memory CD4, and approximately 0.4% of memory CD8 clonotypes were shared across four donors.

Using the deep immunoSEQ assay, multiplex PCR amplified TCR CDR3 regions from genomic DNA. Extracted genomic DNA from each cell subset was spread evenly across all wells of several immunoSEQ 96-well plates, with each plate serving as a replicate. For sorted subsets, approximately 200 ng of genomic DNA, equivalent to 25,000 to 30,000 T cell genomes, went into each replicate PCR. Purified libraries were quantified with a Qubit 3.0 fluorometer, sized on a Bioanalyzer 2100, and re-quantified with the KAPA Library Quantification kit. A separate single-read 150-cycle Illumina NextSeq 550 flow cell was used to sequence each immunoSEQ 96-well plate. In the paper's pipeline: Because the immunoSEQ output held only junctional sequences and lacked quality scores, the filtering could not match the filtering applied to full-length reads. Sequences were annotated with PyIR, a Python wrapper for IgBLAST v1.9, and V/J genes and CDR3 were assigned using IMGT germline references. Reads were removed for weak V/J assignments (E-value above 1e-6), missing CDR3, stop codons, out-of-frame junctions, or ambiguous translated residues. A V3J clonotype was defined by an identical inferred V gene, J gene, and CDR3 amino acid sequence. Percentage overlap between repertoires was computed as shared unique clonotypes divided by the size of the smaller repertoire. Repertoire richness was assessed with RTK rarefaction, the Chao1 estimator, and Recon v2.1 estimates of unobserved clonotypes. Generation probabilities for all TCRbeta clonotypes obtained by the gDNA method from a handful of donors were computed using OLGA. TCRdb mirrors the immuneACCESS table, restricted to in-frame sequences. Some clones are absent from its copies; in checked studies, under half trace to an unresolved V gene, and the reason for the others is unknown. D and trimming were read from the DNA, whereas the V and J calls and clone size are those reported in that table. The table for this sample lists millions of clones; around nine tenths of them were counted only once. The ten largest clones take up 0.14% of the sample.

The CDR3 has 13 amino acids, counting the end cysteine and phenylalanine. Here the CDR3 DNA is all that survives: 39 bases in frame from base 1. V and J lose 5 bases and 8 bases, and a span of 15 bases separates them. From a lookup of the germline V gene (reference sequence), CDR1 and CDR2 are WNHNN and SYGVQD. Donors were healthy HIV-negative adults with no recently reported acute infections or vaccinations. Every donor was a Caucasian adult residing in Nashville, Tennessee, USA. Magnetic negative selection was used to enrich CD4+ T cells, after which naive cells were positively selected on CD45RA and the negative fraction became the memory subset. After blood collection by leukapheresis, PBMCs were isolated using Ficoll-Histopaque density gradient centrifugation and then cryopreserved in the vapor phase of liquid nitrogen. Purity and quantity of every magnetically sorted T cell population were checked by analytical flow cytometry. Genomic DNA was isolated from every sorted fraction and measured by UV absorbance on a Nanodrop 2000c.

As for this clone: Its cognate antigen has yet to be identified. The input lacks base qualities; no much larger clone sits a single base away.

Material for sequencing was naive CD4+ T cells sorted from blood. The sample's cell subset or site label, in plain terms: CD45RA+ positively selected. The sequence came from a man between 18 and 29 years old in good health. The sequence joins TRBV10-1 to TRBJ1-1; TRBD1 might be the D gene, on 5 matching bases. The DNA is TGCGCCAGCAGTTTGACCGCCTCAGGGGAAGCTTTCTTT. Translated, this gives CASSLTASGEAFF.